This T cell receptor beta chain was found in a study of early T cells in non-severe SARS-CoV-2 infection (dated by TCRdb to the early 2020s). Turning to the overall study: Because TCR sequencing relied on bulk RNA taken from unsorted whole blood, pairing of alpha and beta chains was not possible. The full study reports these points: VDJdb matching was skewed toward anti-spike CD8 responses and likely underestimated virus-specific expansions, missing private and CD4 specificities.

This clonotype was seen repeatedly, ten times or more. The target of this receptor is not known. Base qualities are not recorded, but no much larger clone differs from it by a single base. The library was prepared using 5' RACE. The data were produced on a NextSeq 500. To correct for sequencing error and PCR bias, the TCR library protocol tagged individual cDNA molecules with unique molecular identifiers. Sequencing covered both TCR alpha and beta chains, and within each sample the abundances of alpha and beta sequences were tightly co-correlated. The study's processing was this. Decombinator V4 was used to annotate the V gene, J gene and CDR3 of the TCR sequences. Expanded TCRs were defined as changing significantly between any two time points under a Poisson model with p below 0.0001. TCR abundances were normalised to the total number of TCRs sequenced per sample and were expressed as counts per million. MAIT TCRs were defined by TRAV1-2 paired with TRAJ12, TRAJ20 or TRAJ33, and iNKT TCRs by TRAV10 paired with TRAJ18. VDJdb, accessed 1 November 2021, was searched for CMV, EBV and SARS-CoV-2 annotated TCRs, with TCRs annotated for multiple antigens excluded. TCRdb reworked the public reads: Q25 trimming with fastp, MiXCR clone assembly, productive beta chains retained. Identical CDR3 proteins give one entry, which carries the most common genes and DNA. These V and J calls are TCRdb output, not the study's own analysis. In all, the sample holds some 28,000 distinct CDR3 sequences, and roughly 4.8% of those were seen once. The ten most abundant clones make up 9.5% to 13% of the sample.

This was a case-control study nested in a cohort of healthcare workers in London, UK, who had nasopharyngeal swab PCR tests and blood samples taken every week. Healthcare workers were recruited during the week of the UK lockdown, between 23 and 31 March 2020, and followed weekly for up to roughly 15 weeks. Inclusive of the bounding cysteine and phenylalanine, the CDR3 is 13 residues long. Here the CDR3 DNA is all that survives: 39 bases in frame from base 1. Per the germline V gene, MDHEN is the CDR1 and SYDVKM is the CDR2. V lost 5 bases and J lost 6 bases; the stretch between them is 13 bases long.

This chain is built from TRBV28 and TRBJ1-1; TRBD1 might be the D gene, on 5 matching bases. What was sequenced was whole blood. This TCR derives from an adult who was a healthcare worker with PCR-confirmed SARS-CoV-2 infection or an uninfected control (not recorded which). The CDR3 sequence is CASSGHGIPEAFF. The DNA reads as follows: TGTGCCAGCAGTGGACATGGGATCCCTGAAGCTTTCTTT. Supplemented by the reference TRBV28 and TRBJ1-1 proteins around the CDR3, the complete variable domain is DVKVTQSSRYLVKRTGEKVFLECVQDMDHENMFWYRQDPGLGLRLIYFSYDVKMKEKGDIPEGYSVSREKKERFSLILESASTNQTSMYLCASSGHGIPEAFFGQGTRLTVV.